This T cell receptor beta chain emerged from a study of T cells after yellow fever vaccination. CDR3 length equals 15 residues. The trim removed 1 base at V and 7 bases at J, leaving 9 bases unmatched. The germline V gene encodes CDR1 DFQATT and CDR2 SNEGSKA (reference sequence). TCRdb fed the 5' RACE reads into MiXCR, producing one record per CDR3 protein. The sample shows 10,000 to 11,000 distinct CDR3 sequences, 4% to 6% of them seen only once. This clonotype was seen repeatedly, ten times or more. The V call is TRBV20-1, the J call TRBJ2-4; 8 bases match TRBD2. The source is a man between 18 and 35 years old who received the YFV17D yellow fever vaccine. The sequencing used PBMCs, either bulk or a sorted T-cell subset (CD4+, CD8+, memory, or dextramer-sorted; not recorded which), collected more than 13 days after the first yellow fever vaccination. The CDR3 nucleotides are TGCAGTGCTAGAGTTAACCGGGGGGGCCTTAACATTCAGTACTTC. Translating gives CSARVNRGGLNIQYF.